This TCR beta chain was recovered during a study of T cell responses to AZD1222 COVID-19 vaccine. Whole-study results and caveats: Following two doses of AZD1222, Spike-specific TCR breadth and depth rose. Donor demographics were predominantly white British with a female majority; clonal diversity may be underestimated.

Profiling relied on immunoSEQ multiplex PCR, and the TCRdb table lists in-frame clones only, not all of them. The sample carries 90,000 to 120,000 clones, more than 75% recorded once. For this clone: Its specificity is unknown.

The V gene lost 1 base and the J gene lost 7 bases, with 10 bases spanning the gap. Germline CDR1 SGHDT, CDR2 YYEEEE. This CDR3 has 13 amino acids. The sequenced sample was peripheral blood, obtained on day 0 of AZD1222 vaccination. This TCR was recovered from an adult in good health. This chain uses TRBV5-6 with TRBJ2-3; D is possibly TRBD1 or TRBD2 (6 bases each). This chain's CDR3 is CASSLLGGYTQYF. DNA for the CDR3: TGTGCCAGCAGCTTGCTCGGGGGCTATACGCAGTATTTT.